This T cell receptor beta chain comes out of a study of response to subunit inactivated influenza vaccine (dated 2018 in TCRdb). Notes on the research overall: Deep quantitative profiling of the T cell receptor repertoire was used in the study to follow responses to a trivalent subunit inactivated influenza vaccine. What the study reported, not specific to this receptor: The authors proposed that each seasonal influenza vaccination may bring in only a limited number of new T cells.

The CDR3 sequence holds 14 residues, the cysteine and phenylalanine included. Of all the DNA, just the CDR3 is kept, 42 bases in frame from base 1. Clipping removes 1 base from V and 6 bases from J, with 5 as the unmatched junction base count. The library was prepared using RT-PCR. TCRdb lists the instrument as Illumina HiSeq 2500. The public sequencing data were trimmed at Q25 with fastp and processed into clonotypes with MiXCR by TCRdb, which kept only in-frame beta chains. Records with the same CDR3 protein are collapsed into one entry carrying the most frequent genes and DNA. This sample gives 500,000 to 650,000 distinct CDR3 sequences in total; 7.5% to 8.5% of them show up just once. Clones ranked in the top ten supply 13% of the sample. As to this clonotype: Its target antigen remains unknown. The sample holds no much larger clone one base away, and base qualities are not on file.

The chain was built from TRBV12-3 or TRBV12-4 and TRBJ1-1, with 7 junctional bases fitting TRBD1. The sequencing here drew on PBMCs from blood, taken about 24 months after vaccination. The clonotype was recovered from a man between 50 and 69 years old who received an inactivated influenza vaccine. Donor details come from another sample of the same person, matched by shared clones. This receptor carries the CDR3 CASSLGGQLAEAFF. The sequenced DNA is TGTGCCAGCAGTTTAGGGGGACAGTTAGCTGAAGCTTTCTTT.